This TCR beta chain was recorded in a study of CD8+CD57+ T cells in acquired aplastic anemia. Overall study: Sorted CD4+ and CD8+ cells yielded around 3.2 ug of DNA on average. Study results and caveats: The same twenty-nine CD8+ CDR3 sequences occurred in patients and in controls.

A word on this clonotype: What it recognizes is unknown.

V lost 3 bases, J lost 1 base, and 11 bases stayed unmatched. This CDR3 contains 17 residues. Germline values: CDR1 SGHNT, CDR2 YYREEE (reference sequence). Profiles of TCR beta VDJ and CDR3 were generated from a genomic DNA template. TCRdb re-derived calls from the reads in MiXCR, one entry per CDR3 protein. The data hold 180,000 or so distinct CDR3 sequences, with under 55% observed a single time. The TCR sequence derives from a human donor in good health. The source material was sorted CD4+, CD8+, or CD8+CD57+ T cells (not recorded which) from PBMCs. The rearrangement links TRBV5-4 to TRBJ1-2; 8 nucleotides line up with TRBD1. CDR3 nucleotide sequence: TGTGCCAGCAGCTCACCGGGACAGGAAATCGGTAACTATGGCTACACCTTC. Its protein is CASSSPGQEIGNYGYTF. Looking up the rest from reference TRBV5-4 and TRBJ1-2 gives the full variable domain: ETGVTQSPTHLIKTRGQQVTLRCSSQSGHNTVSWYQQALGQGPQFIFQYYREEENGRGNFPPRFSGLQFPNYSSELNVNALELDDSALYLCASSSPGQEIGNYGYTFGSGTRLTVV.